This note documents a single T cell receptor (beta chain) sequence. Germline trimming cut 3 bases from V and 4 bases from J; bases unmatched to any gene: 17. CDR3 length: 21 amino acids. Germline V CDR1 and CDR2: SGDLS, YYNGEE. This record comes from a study of blood T cell repertoires in COVID-19. Study at large: Acute and convalescent COVID-19 samples came from the United States, Italy and Spain. Sample material is recorded as cDNA or gDNA derived from T cells, B-cell-depleted T cells, or PBMCs.

Per the study methods: From reference gene primer amplification, estimates of nucleated cell counts were derived. This table comes from immunoSEQ multiplex PCR, and its TCRdb copy is limited to in-frame clones, with some not included. V and J calls plus clone size are reproduced from that table; the DNA served to infer D and trimming. The sample consists of around 140,000 clones, about 86% of them appearing once. The chain employs TRBV9 and TRBJ2-1; 15 nucleotides align to TRBD2. Sequencing input: peripheral blood. The origin of this receptor is a woman aged 55-70 years with acute or convalescent COVID-19. This chain's CDR3 is CASSAQPGLAGGLLVYNEQFF. The CDR3 DNA sequence: TGTGCCAGCAGCGCACAGCCGGGACTAGCGGGGGGCCTTCTAGTGTACAATGAGCAGTTCTTC.